Below, 6 T cell receptor beta chains from the same sample are listed, as sequenced in a study of Ad26.COV2.S vaccination and SARS-CoV-2 variants. Stated treatment: around 19 received Ad26.COV2.S at low or high dose, single or two shots; a few received placebo; per-sample allocation not given. Sampling took place 63 days after the first vaccine or placebo injection. The method was immunoSEQ multiplex PCR; TCRdb's version includes in-frame clones alone and lacks a portion of them. The sample has some 350,000 clones; roughly 85% are singletons. Material: peripheral blood, obtained in a trial of Ad26.COV2.S vaccine versus placebo. The receptors shown here come from a person between 18 and 59 years old who received the Ad26.COV2.S COVID-19 vaccine or a placebo.

This chain connects TRBV2 to TRBJ1-6; the match to TRBD1 covers 9 bases. The V and J ends lost 8 bases and 7 bases, in that order; junction bases with no gene match: 12. Germline V gives CDR1 SNHLY, CDR2 FYNNEI. The CDR3 totals 16 residues. CDR3 sequence: CASGRPGQGTNSPLHF. The DNA of the CDR3 is TGTGCCAGCGGGCGCCCGGGACAGGGTACAAATTCACCCCTCCACTTT.

This CDR3 reads CASSQAGANTGELFF. As DNA, the CDR3 is TGTGCCAGCAGCCAAGCGGGGGCGAACACCGGGGAGCTGTTTTTT. The gene calls are TRBV3-1 (or the pseudogene TRBV3-2) and TRBJ2-2, with a weak D call TRBD2 (6 bases). Trimming pared 1 base from V and 0 bases from J, leaving 6 bases between. This CDR3 has 15 residues. Germline lookup yields CDR1 LGHDT and CDR2 YNNKEL (reference sequence).

This chain links TRBV6-5 with TRBJ1-5; no definite D call. The V end was cut by 7 bases, the J end by 5 bases, with 9 bases between. The CDR3 has 12 amino acids. CDR1 and CDR2 (germline): MNHEY, SVGAGI. CDR3 sequence: CASNLPDQPQHF. The DNA for the CDR3 is TGTGCCAGCAATTTACCGGATCAGCCCCAGCATTTT.

This clone is judged medium-sized. The CDR3 nucleotides are TGTGCCATCAGTGAGTCGTATCACCGGGCCAGTAATGATCAGCCCCAGCATTTT. It translates to CAISESYHRASNDQPQHF. The chain couples TRBV10-3 to TRBJ1-5; D is unresolved. This CDR3 comprises 18 residues. CDR1 ENHRY and CDR2 SYGVKD come from the germline V gene. V was pared by 0 bases and J by 5 bases, with 20 bases between.

The chain recombines TRBV9 with TRBJ2-2; 13 bases line up with TRBD2. Trimming at V came to 4 bases and at J to 7 bases, leaving 16 bases not matched to a gene. This CDR3 region has 19 residues. Germline CDR1 reads SGDLS; CDR2 reads YYNGEE. CDR3 amino acids: CASSPSSRGTSGKHGELFF. DNA for the CDR3: TGTGCCAGCAGCCCATCAAGTAGGGGGACTAGCGGGAAGCACGGGGAGCTGTTTTTT.

This clone was counted once. Here the CDR3 DNA reads TGTGCCAGTAGTATAGTGCTACTTGATGAGCAGTTCTTC. Residues: CASSIVLLDEQFF. This rearrangement joins TRBV19 to TRBJ2-1; D is ambiguous. With 1 base removed from V and 8 bases from J, the gap between germline ends came to 9 bases. CDR1 is LNHDA and CDR2 is SQIVND in the germline V gene (reference sequence). The CDR3 has 13 amino acids.